A single sample is the source of the 9 T cell receptor beta chains below, sequenced in a study of T cell responses to AZD1222 COVID-19 vaccine. Here immunoSEQ multiplex PCR was the method, and the copy in TCRdb shows in-frame clones only, minus some. Of approximately 100,000 clones listed, approximately 89% are singletons. Sequences were derived from peripheral blood, sampled 28 days after the second dose of the MenACWY control vaccine. These receptors were collected from an adult who received the MenACWY meningococcal vaccine as a control.

J is TRBJ2-1 and V is TRBV3-1 (or the pseudogene TRBV3-2); 7 bases line up with TRBD2. This CDR3 is built from 17 residues. Germline lookup yields CDR1 LGHDT and CDR2 YNNKEL (reference sequence). J lost 8 bases, V lost 6 bases, and 19 bases had no gene match. CDR3 nucleotides: TGTGCCAGCAGTCCCGCCCTAGGAGCGGGGTCGTGGTATGAGCAGTTCTTC. It specifies CASSPALGAGSWYEQFF.

J is TRBJ2-5 and V is TRBV7-2; D could derive from TRBD1 or TRBD2 (6 bases each). Per the germline V gene, CDR1 is SGHTA and CDR2 is FQGNSA. The CDR3 consists of 16 residues. The V and J ends lost 3 bases and 0 bases respectively, with 14 bases between them. This CDR3 reads CASSFRGRGHQETQYF. Written as DNA, the CDR3 is TGTGCCAGCAGCTTCCGGGGGCGGGGACACCAAGAGACCCAGTACTTC. The full variable domain, rest sourced from reference TRBV7-2 and TRBJ2-5, is GAGVSQSPSNKVTEKGKDVELRCDPISGHTALYWYRQSLGQGLEFLIYFQGNSAPDKSGLPSDRFSAERTGGSVSTLTIQRTQQEDSAVYLCASSFRGRGHQETQYFGPGTRLLVL.

This chain joins TRBV9 and TRBJ1-5; 10 bases are shared with TRBD1. Looked up from germline, CDR1 is SGDLS and CDR2 is YYNGEE. The CDR3 runs 15 residues. The V segment lost 3 bases and the J segment 6 bases; nucleotides outside the gene matches: 6. The CDR3 region is CASSDSGDRGQPQHF. The CDR3 bases are TGTGCCAGCAGCGACAGTGGGGACAGGGGTCAGCCCCAGCATTTT.

V gene TRBV11-2 combines with J gene TRBJ2-7; no reliable D call. This CDR3 contains 13 residues. Germline V gene lookup returns CDR1 SGHAT and CDR2 FQNNGV. Trimming left V 2 bases short and J 3 bases short, with 8 bases between. The CDR3 DNA reads TGTGCCAGCAGCTTAAGTGAGCGCTACGAGCAGTACTTC. Residues: CASSLSERYEQYF.

V gene TRBV18 combines with J gene TRBJ2-3, with D hard to call. V was cut by 4 bases and J by 1 base, with 12 bases left in between. Germline V gene lookup returns CDR1 KGHSH and CDR2 LQKENI. The CDR3 runs to 15 residues. CDR3 bases: TGTGCCAGCTCACAACTACCCCTGGGCACAGATACGCAGTATTTT. Translated: CASSQLPLGTDTQYF.

This rearrangement joins TRBV19 to TRBJ2-1, with no clear D. V was cut by 7 bases and J by 7 bases, with 8 bases left in between. CDR1 and CDR2 (germline): LNHDA, SQIVND (reference sequence). This CDR3 contains 11 residues. CDR3 in amino acids: CASTSWNEQFF. In nucleotides, the CDR3 is TGTGCCAGTACGAGTTGGAATGAGCAGTTCTTC.

The chain couples TRBV28 to TRBJ1-2; D unresolved. Trimming removed 7 bases from V and 2 bases from J, with 8 bases in between. Germline V CDR1 and CDR2: MDHEN, SYDVKM. The CDR3 has 12 residues. As DNA, the CDR3 is TGTGCCAGCACTTCCCAGAACTATGGCTACACCTTC. As protein: CASTSQNYGYTF.

CDR3 sequence: CASSLGLAPDTQYF. The CDR3 bases are TGTGCCAGCAGCCTGGGCCTAGCCCCAGATACGCAGTATTTT. This chain connects TRBV13 to TRBJ2-3; D possibly corresponds to TRBD2 (5 bases). The CDR3 extends over 14 amino acids. Trimming removed 5 bases from V and 4 bases from J, with 13 bases in between. Germline V gene data show CDR1 as PRHDT and CDR2 as FYEKMQ (reference sequence).

This clone was detected once. This sequence joins TRBV7-8 and TRBJ2-7; the match to TRBD1 covers 7 bases. J gave up 3 bases and V 6 bases, and 2 bases lay outside the gene matches. The CDR3 totals 12 residues. The germline V gene has CDR1 SGHVS and CDR2 FQNEAQ. CDR3 nucleotide sequence: TGTGCCAGCAGTCGACAGGGCTACGAGCAGTACTTC. This encodes CASSRQGYEQYF.